This T cell receptor (beta chain) was captured in a study of shared clonotypes between healthy human individuals. Measured with immunoSEQ multiplex PCR; TCRdb has only the in-frame clones, and not every one. The table records about 2.3 million clones, about 90% of them present only once. In germline, CDR1 is MNHEY, CDR2 SVGAGI. V dropped 5 bases and J dropped 4; count of bases not matched to a gene: 4. CDR3 length: 15 amino acids. V usage is TRBV6-5 and J usage is TRBJ2-2; 10 nucleotides align to TRBD1. This clonotype was sampled from a man aged 18 to 30 in good health. Some clones in this sample may be carry-over from other donors' samples. Sequenced: naive CD4+ T cells from PBMCs. The subset: CD45RA+ positively selected. The CDR3 DNA sequence: TGTGCCAGCAGTCGACAGGGGGCGGGCACCGGGGAGCTGTTTTTT. Protein product: CASSRQGAGTGELFF.